This paragraph covers one T cell receptor beta chain sequence. The sample originates from a study of cytotoxic CD8 clonotypes in ibrutinib-treated CLL. V gave up 3 bases and J gave up 1 base, with 11 bases separating them. There are 15 residues in the CDR3. Germline-derived CDR1 and CDR2 are SNHLY and FYNNEI. TCRdb's copy holds only in-frame clones and misses some; the assay was immunoSEQ multiplex PCR. The table has 150,000 to 200,000 clones, roughly 84% seen once. The TCR was taken from a human donor with chronic lymphocytic leukemia. Sequenced material: PBMCs, taken at disease progression, from a patient treated with ibrutinib. The J gene is TRBJ2-3, the V gene TRBV2; no reliable D call. CDR3: CASSEGRLGTDTQYF. In DNA form, the CDR3 reads TGTGCCAGCAGTGAGGGAAGGTTGGGCACAGATACGCAGTATTTT.